This T cell receptor (beta chain) comes out of a study of blood T cell repertoires in COVID-19. Study information: From T cells, B-cell-depleted T cells, or PBMCs came the material, which was cDNA or gDNA.

Generated by immunoSEQ multiplex PCR, the TCRdb table keeps only in-frame clones and is missing some. The sample records roughly 250,000 clones, 88% being singletons. CDR1 and CDR2 from the germline V gene are KGHDR and SFDVKD. J gave up 1 base and V 7 bases, and 2 bases lay outside the gene matches. The CDR3 sequence is 15 residues long. Residents of about two dozen US areas, aged roughly 18 to 89 years, made up the participants. The study assigned cohorts using participant-reported clinical history. Sequencing was done on a sample of PBMCs or T cells enriched from blood (not recorded which). The V and J genes are TRBV24-1 and TRBJ2-3, with TRBD1 matching over 12 bases. The TCR comes from a woman in her thirties or forties with acute COVID-19. The CDR3 sequence is CATSGDRGRTDTQYF. The CDR3 bases are TGTGCCACCAGCGGGGACAGGGGGCGCACAGATACGCAGTATTTT.